A single sample gave rise to the 4 T cell receptor beta chains below, sequenced in a study of cytomegalovirus exposure and HLA in healthy donors. The repertoire was sequenced with immunoSEQ multiplex PCR; TCRdb's copy has only in-frame clones and lacks some. The sample comprises fewer than 85,000 clones, roughly 94% of which are singletons, and about 0.63% rests with the top ten. The sample taken for sequencing was PBMCs. These receptors were taken from a woman aged 18-30 years in good health and CMV-seronegative.

CDR3 residues: CAWSATGGGGYTF. The CDR3 nucleotides are TGTGCCTGGAGTGCCACAGGGGGCGGTGGCTACACCTTC. The chain links TRBV30 to TRBJ1-2, with TRBD1 matching 9 bases. The J segment lost 7 bases and the V segment lost 1 base, leaving 4 bases of the junction unmatched. Germline assignment: CDR1 GTSNPN and CDR2 SVGIG (reference sequence). CDR3 length: 13 amino acids.

The chain combines TRBV5-1 with TRBJ1-4; the D is unclear. Germline CDR1 SGHRS, CDR2 YFSETQ. This CDR3 contains 14 residues. Trimming took off 2 bases at V and 7 bases at J, with 12 bases between the two ends. In DNA form, the CDR3 reads TGCGCCAGCAGCTTTTTTTCCGAGGGTGAAAAACTGTTTTTT. As protein: CASSFFSEGEKLFF.

The chain is built from TRBV6-1 and TRBJ2-7; 10 bases map to TRBD1. V lost 1 base and J lost 5; bases outside the gene matches: 11. CDR3 length: 17 residues. Germline V CDR1 and CDR2: MNHNS, SASEGT. The CDR3 DNA is TGTGCCAGCAGTGAAGGAGTTTTGGGGGGACAGGGGAACGAGCAGTACTTC. As protein: CASSEGVLGGQGNEQYF.

The chain recombines TRBV28 with TRBJ2-3, with a weak D call TRBD1 (5 bases). The V and J ends lost 4 bases and 2 bases respectively, with 13 bases between them. The CDR3 loop spans 15 amino acids. Looked up from germline, CDR1 is MDHEN and CDR2 is SYDVKM. The CDR3 sequence is CASSSTETYTDTQYF. The CDR3 bases are TGTGCCAGCAGTTCGACAGAGACATACACAGATACGCAGTATTTT.